Shown below are 13 T cell receptor beta chains from a single sample sequenced in a study of molecular identifiers for immune sequencing clone quantification. TCRdb independently ran MiXCR on the PCR reads; one entry per CDR3 protein. The table lists around 320,000 distinct CDR3 sequences, under 25% of them singletons. Sequencing was performed on naive CD8+ T cells from blood, with Jurkat cell RNA spiked in. Subset defined: FACS-sorted CD8+CD4-CCR7+CD45RA+ naive T cells. The receptors shown here come from a human donor in good health. Some libraries in this study had Jurkat cell RNA spiked in.

Details on this clonotype: Since a much larger clone is just one base distant, this may be a read error. The gene calls are TRBV29-1 and TRBJ1-4; D may be TRBD1 (5 bases). The CDR3 length is 12 residues. Trimming removed 8 bases at V and 5 bases at J, with 12 bases between. Germline values: CDR1 SQVTM, CDR2 ANQGSEA. CDR3 sequence (DNA): TGCAGCTCCTGGGGCCCCAATGAAAAACTGTTTTTT. It codes for CSSWGPNEKLFF.

The chain has TRBV12-3 or TRBV12-4 and TRBJ1-3; D unresolved. Trimming stripped 2 bases from V and 1 base from J, with 6 bases between. This CDR3 has 14 amino acids. The CDR3 protein is CASSLPASGNTIYF. CDR3 nucleotides: TGTGCCAGCAGTTTACCAGCGTCTGGAAACACCATATATTTT.

This clonotype has a count of ten or more. The V gene is TRBV28, the J gene TRBJ2-7; 7 bases map to TRBD1. The CDR3 is 14 amino acids. Germline V gene data show CDR1 as MDHEN and CDR2 as SYDVKM. V was clipped by 2 bases and J by 6 bases; unmatched bases: 7. In DNA form, the CDR3 reads TGTGCCAGCAGTTTACCTCTTACAGGGGCCGAGCAGTACTTC. Amino acids: CASSLPLTGAEQYF.

This clonotype was observed a few times. The chain employs TRBV27 and TRBJ2-1; tentatively, D is TRBD2 (6 bases). This CDR3 comprises 12 residues. The ends were cut back, 7 bases at V and 4 bases at J, with 8 bases in the middle. The germline V gene has CDR1 MNHEY and CDR2 SMNVEV (reference sequence). This CDR3 reads CASKGGYNEQFF. CDR3 bases: TGTGCCAGCAAAGGAGGGTACAATGAGCAGTTCTTC.

This clonotype was counted only a few times. The V call is TRBV12-3 or TRBV12-4, the J call TRBJ1-1; maybe TRBD1 (5 bases). The CDR3 contains 12 residues. V lost 6 bases and J lost 3, with 8 bases in between. CDR3 in amino acids: CASSRDHTEAFF. The CDR3 nucleotides are TGTGCCAGCAGCAGGGACCACACTGAAGCTTTCTTT.

This clonotype has at least ten counts. The chain combines TRBV25-1 with TRBJ1-1; D is unresolved. Germline V gene lookup returns CDR1 MGHDK and CDR2 SYGVNS. The ends were cut back, 4 bases at V and 0 bases at J, with 3 bases in the middle. The CDR3 sequence is 12 residues long. As DNA, the CDR3 is TGTGCCAGCAGTGCGATGAACACTGAAGCTTTCTTT. This sequence encodes CASSAMNTEAFF.

The CDR3 protein is CASGPLEVYTQYF. The CDR3 DNA reads TGTGCCAGCGGGCCTCTGGAGGTTTATACGCAGTATTTT. J is TRBJ2-3 and V is TRBV28; weak D call: TRBD2 (5 bases). This CDR3 spans 13 amino acids. The germline V gene encodes CDR1 MDHEN and CDR2 SYDVKM. The V end lost 8 bases, the J end lost 7 bases, and 16 bases lay between the germline ends.

The chain combines TRBV30 with TRBJ2-2; 8 nucleotides line up with TRBD1. V shed 2 bases and J 6 bases; nucleotides not matched to a gene: 5. This CDR3 has 14 amino acids. The germline CDR1 and CDR2 sequences are GTSNPN and SVGIG (reference sequence). The CDR3 coding sequence is TGTGCCTGGAGTTCGACAGGGGTGGCCGGGGAGCTGTTTTTT. Translating gives CAWSSTGVAGELFF.

In the case of this clonotype: The junction departs from the called germline gene at one end, perhaps through a read error. The chain employs TRBV5-1 and TRBJ2-5; 11 bases fit TRBD2. Germline CDR1 reads SGHRS; CDR2 reads YFSETQ. The CDR3 is 15 residues long. The CDR3 is CASSGSGGAEEPQYF. The CDR3 coding sequence is TGCGCCAGCAGCGGTAGCGGGGGGGCGGAAGAGCCCCAGTACTTC.

The V and J genes are TRBV13 and TRBJ2-7; 7 nucleotides match TRBD1. V was clipped by 3 bases and J by 3 bases; unmatched bases: 5. CDR3 length: 14 amino acids. Per the germline V gene, CDR1 is PRHDT and CDR2 is FYEKMQ (reference sequence). CDR3 DNA: TGTGCCAGCAGCTTTTCCGACAGGGACTACGAGCAGTACTTC. Protein product: CASSFSDRDYEQYF.

J is TRBJ2-3 and V is TRBV30, with D tentatively TRBD2 (6 bases). The V end was cut by 0 bases, the J end by 0 bases, with 10 bases between. This CDR3 has 15 amino acids. Per the germline V gene, CDR1 is GTSNPN and CDR2 is SVGIG (reference sequence). The CDR3 coding sequence is TGTGCCTGGAGTGTACCGGCGGGGAGCACAGATACGCAGTATTTT. This codes for CAWSVPAGSTDTQYF.

A word on this clonotype: A read error may be the cause here, since a much bigger clone is one base away. The rearrangement uses TRBV29-1 and TRBJ2-3; no reliable D call. Germline CDR1 and CDR2: SQVTM and ANQGSEA. The CDR3 has 13 amino acids. CDR3 DNA sequence: TGCGGCGTTGAATTATCGAACGGGGATACGCAGTATTTT. Translated, it gives CGVELSNGDTQYF.

This clonotype was picked up many times. This chain connects TRBV7-2 to TRBJ1-3; D remains ambiguous. Germline-derived CDR1 and CDR2 are SGHTA and FQGNSA. This CDR3 contains 15 residues. Trimming removed 1 base from V and 0 bases from J, with 7 bases in between. In DNA form, the CDR3 reads TGTGCCAGCAGCTTAGGGCCGAACTCTGGAAACACCATATATTTT. This sequence encodes CASSLGPNSGNTIYF.